These 21 T cell receptor beta chains were sequenced from one sample in a study of blood T cell repertoires in COVID-19. Assay: immunoSEQ multiplex PCR; the TCRdb copy retains only in-frame clones and omits some. The sample yields around 130,000 clones, approximately 84% seen once. Sequencing was carried out using peripheral blood. The receptors were gathered from a man aged 65 to 79 with acute or convalescent COVID-19.

V and J are TRBV6-5 and TRBJ1-1; 7 bases fit TRBD1. The trim removed 2 bases at V and 11 bases at J, leaving 11 bases unmatched. The CDR3 is 14 residues long. Germline V gene lookup returns CDR1 MNHEY and CDR2 SVGAGI. CDR3 loop: CASSYETGKVRAFF. CDR3 nucleotides: TGTGCCAGCAGTTACGAGACAGGGAAGGTTCGCGCTTTCTTT.

The V gene is TRBV2, the J gene TRBJ1-5, with D possibly TRBD1 on 6 matching bases. The CDR3 loop spans 15 amino acids. The germline V gene encodes CDR1 SNHLY and CDR2 FYNNEI. The V gene lost 3 bases and the J gene lost 0 bases, with 9 bases spanning the gap. The CDR3 reads CASSEGHPSNQPQHF. CDR3 nucleotide sequence: TGTGCCAGCAGTGAGGGACATCCTAGCAATCAGCCCCAGCATTTT.

The CDR3: CASSLIQGSPNQPQHF. CDR3 DNA: TGTGCCAGCAGCTTAATTCAGGGGAGTCCCAATCAGCCCCAGCATTTT. The chain has TRBV7-9 and TRBJ1-5; D might be TRBD1 (6 bases). The germline CDR1 and CDR2 sequences are SEHNR and FQNEAQ (reference sequence). V lost 2 bases to trimming and J lost 3 bases, with 14 bases between them. The CDR3 is made up of 16 amino acids. The full variable domain, with the rest looked up from reference TRBV7-9 and TRBJ1-5, is DTGVSQNPRHKITKRGQNVTFRCDPISEHNRLYWYRQTLGQGPEFLTYFQNEAQLEKSRLLSDRFSAERPKGSFSTLEIQRTEQGDSAMYLCASSLIQGSPNQPQHFGDGTRLSIL.

This clone was seen just once. The chain couples TRBV24-1 to TRBJ2-3; no definite D call. With 5 bases removed from V and 4 bases from J, the gap between germline ends came to 6 bases. This CDR3 contains 12 residues. CDR1 and CDR2 from the germline V gene are KGHDR and SFDVKD. The DNA for the CDR3 is TGTGCCACCAGTGGGCAGTCAGATACGCAGTATTTT. It yields the protein CATSGQSDTQYF.

The genes are TRBV5-4 and TRBJ2-1; 12 nucleotides match TRBD2. Looked up from germline, CDR1 is SGHNT and CDR2 is YYREEE (reference sequence). This CDR3 region has 15 residues. Losses at the gene ends were 4 bases for V and 10 bases for J; bases not matched to a gene: 9. CDR3 nucleotide sequence: TGTGCCAGCAGCAAGGGACTAGCGGGTTTCGGCGAGCAGTTCTTC. Translating it yields CASSKGLAGFGEQFF.

V and J are TRBV2 and TRBJ1-2; no clear D. The V end lost 1 base, the J end lost 5 bases, and 11 bases lay between the germline ends. This CDR3 spans 14 amino acids. CDR1 and CDR2 (germline): SNHLY, FYNNEI. Here the CDR3 DNA reads TGTGCCAGCAGTGAAGAGCTGGGCATATATGGCTACACCTTC. Translated: CASSEELGIYGYTF.

This clone was observed a handful of times. The chain has TRBV3-1 (or the pseudogene TRBV3-2) and TRBJ2-5; 10 bases fit TRBD1. The germline gives CDR1 LGHDT, CDR2 YNNKEL (reference sequence). The CDR3 is 16 amino acids. V shed 2 bases and J 0 bases; nucleotides not matched to a gene: 3. CDR3 region: CASSQTGTGDQETQYF. CDR3 coding DNA: TGTGCCAGCAGCCAAACCGGGACAGGGGACCAAGAGACCCAGTACTTC.

The rearrangement joins TRBV21-1 to TRBJ2-7; the table calls TRBD1, which could not be checked here. TRBV21-1 has pseudogene status. The CDR3 covers 17 residues. DNA for the CDR3: TGTGCCAGCAGCGACTGCCAGGGTCCTCTAGGGAATTACGAGCAGTACTTC. It specifies CASSDCQGPLGNYEQYF.

The chain employs TRBV21-1 and TRBJ1-4; the D call of TRBD1 is as the table states it, not checked on the DNA. TRBV21-1 is a pseudogene. The CDR3 extends over 16 amino acids. The CDR3 nucleotides are TGTGCCAGCAGCAAAGCGAAGGACAGGGGGCACGAAAAACTGTTTTTT. It codes for CASSKAKDRGHEKLFF.

The J gene is TRBJ2-7, the V gene TRBV4-2, with TRBD2 matching over 9 bases. The CDR3 is 15 amino acids. Germline V gene data show CDR1 as LGHNA and CDR2 as YNFKEQ. J lost 3 bases, V lost 3 bases, and 6 bases had no gene match. The CDR3 nucleotides read TGTGCCAGCAGCCAGCCCGGGACTAGCTTCTACGAGCAGTACTTC. Translation gives CASSQPGTSFYEQYF.

V and J are TRBV27 and TRBJ1-3, with 7 nucleotides matching TRBD1. This CDR3 region has 14 residues. V dropped 7 bases and J dropped 0; count of bases not matched to a gene: 3. The germline gives CDR1 MNHEY, CDR2 SMNVEV (reference sequence). CDR3 nucleotide sequence: TGTGCCAGCAAGACAGGGAGCTCTGGAAACACCATATATTTT. Its protein is CASKTGSSGNTIYF.

V and J are TRBV29-1 and TRBJ2-5; weak D call: TRBD1 (5 bases). From germline, CDR1 is SQVTM and CDR2 ANQGSEA. The ends were cut back, 0 bases at V and 5 bases at J, with 7 bases in the middle. The CDR3 is made up of 12 amino acids. The CDR3 coding sequence is TGCAGCGTTGAAGAAGGGGCCGAGACCCAGTACTTC. Its translation is CSVEEGAETQYF. The variable domain in full, completed from reference TRBV29-1 and TRBJ2-5, reads SAVISQKPSRDICQRGTSLTIQCQVDSQVTMMFWYRQQPGQSLTLIATANQGSEATYESGFVIDKFPISRPNLTFSTLTVSNMSPEDSSIYLCSVEEGAETQYFGPGTRLLVL.

The rearrangement uses TRBV6-5 and TRBJ2-1; tentative D call: TRBD2 (5 bases). Germline lookup yields CDR1 MNHEY and CDR2 SVGAGI. Deletions cut 8 bases from V and 10 bases from J, with 12 bases between. The CDR3 totals 11 residues. The CDR3 here is CASSGLQEQFF. DNA for the CDR3: TGTGCCAGCTCGGGGTTGCAGGAGCAGTTCTTC.

This chain joins TRBV2 and TRBJ2-7; TRBD1 is a possible D gene (5 bases). Germline CDR1 SNHLY, CDR2 FYNNEI. V was trimmed by 3 bases and J by 3 bases, leaving 9 bases between them. The CDR3 covers 13 residues. The CDR3 bases are TGTGCCAGCAGTGATGGGGCCTTCTACGAGCAGTACTTC. Amino acid sequence: CASSDGAFYEQYF.

The V call is TRBV7-8, the J call TRBJ1-2; 7 nucleotides match TRBD1. Germline V lookup: CDR1 SGHVS, CDR2 FQNEAQ. The CDR3 has 15 amino acids. The junction had 8 bases not matched to a gene; V was cut back by 5 bases and J by 2 bases. In nucleotides, the CDR3 is TGTGCCAGCAGCCCGAGCGACAGGGCGAACTATGGCTACACCTTC. It yields the protein CASSPSDRANYGYTF.

The CDR3 loop is CASSLLVTEAGADTQYF. The CDR3 DNA follows: TGTGCCAGCAGCTTATTAGTGACAGAAGCTGGAGCAGATACGCAGTATTTT. V is TRBV5-7 and J is TRBJ2-3; perhaps TRBD1 as D (5 bases). TRBV5-7 is treated as an ORF (open reading frame) with a function not yet certain. CDR3 length equals 17 residues. Trimming shortened V by 2 bases and J by 4 bases, and 20 bases separated the two germline ends.

This clone was seen once. V usage is TRBV6-1 and J usage is TRBJ2-3, with 9 bases fitting TRBD1. The CDR3 length is 18 residues. CDR1 is MNHNS, CDR2 SASEGT, per germline. V trimming: 2 bases; J trimming: 2 bases; junction bases outside the gene matches: 11. This CDR3 reads CASSEWGGGTGTTDTQYF. CDR3 sequence (DNA): TGTGCCAGCAGTGAATGGGGGGGTGGGACAGGGACCACAGATACGCAGTATTTT.

The V and J genes are TRBV6-2 or TRBV6-3 and TRBJ2-5; TRBD2 might be the D (7 bases). Trimming cost V 2 bases and J 4 bases, with 14 bases left between them. This CDR3 has 15 amino acids. Germline-derived CDR1 and CDR2 are MNHEY and SVGEGT. CDR3 in DNA: TGTGCCAGCAGTTACACATGGGGGGGCCTAGAGACCCAGTACTTC. Its protein product is CASSYTWGGLETQYF.

The chain is built from TRBV21-1 and TRBJ1-3. TRBV21-1 has pseudogene status. The CDR3 runs to 15 residues. DNA for the CDR3: TGTGCCAGCACCGACGGGCGGCGGGAAGGAAACACCATATATTTT. Protein sequence: CASTDGRREGNTIYF.

The genes are TRBV24-1 and TRBJ2-1, with D possibly being TRBD1 (5 bases). The CDR3 consists of 15 residues. Germline loops: CDR1 KGHDR, CDR2 SFDVKD. V lost 3 bases, J lost 3 bases, and 11 bases lay in between. CDR3 protein: CATSDEGALYNEQFF. The DNA of the CDR3 is TGTGCCACCAGTGATGAAGGGGCGCTCTACAATGAGCAGTTCTTC.

This clone was recorded once. The chain combines TRBV6-6 with TRBJ1-6; D gene unclear. CDR1 is MNHNY and CDR2 is SVGAGI in the germline V gene (reference sequence). Trimming removed 6 bases at V and 2 bases at J, with 14 bases between. This CDR3 spans 16 amino acids. The CDR3 nucleotides are TGTGCCAGCAGAGAAAGTTTACGGGCCTATAATTCACCCCTCCACTTT. Residues: CASRESLRAYNSPLHF.